This TCR beta chain came from a study of T cell changes during pregnancy in multiple sclerosis. This clone appeared a few times. Germline CDR1 reads MNHNS; CDR2 reads SASEGT. V dropped 7 bases and J dropped 1 base, with 7 bases sitting between them. This CDR3 has 13 amino acids. Some clones are missing from TCRdb's copy, which holds only in-frame ones; the method was immunoSEQ multiplex PCR. The sample lists 45,000 to 70,000 clones, 80% to 95% occurring once. The source was CD4+ T cells from peripheral blood mononuclear cells, collected after pregnancy. The chain is built from TRBV6-1 and TRBJ1-4, with D possibly TRBD1 on 5 matching bases. The clonotype comes from a female donor with multiple sclerosis, enrolled in a pregnancy study. The CDR3 nucleotides read TGTGCCAGCATTACAGGAACTAATGAAAAACTGTTTTTT. As protein: CASITGTNEKLFF.